The TCR beta chain described here comes from a study of cytomegalovirus exposure and HLA in healthy donors. Study-level results: For most subjects, TCR beta sequences were reported to predict HLA-A and HLA-B alleles with accuracy. Reportedly, fewer N-insertions than the approximately 700-donor mean appeared in an Asian-associated ancestry cluster in a later analysis. It was likely that a cluster of highly shared sequence variants was a sequencing artifact.

This clone was counted a single time. Its target is not known. The PCR used 60 Vbeta and 13 Jbeta primers. Under the authors' procedure: A later analysis counted 65 million to 90 million unique TCR beta chains, around 10 million shared. Assay used: immunoSEQ multiplex PCR; TCRdb lists only in-frame clones, some missing. V, J and clone size derive from that table, while D and trimming were established from the DNA sequence. This table holds tens of thousands of clones, 65% to 70% found once. Per the germline V gene, CDR1 is SQVTM and CDR2 is ANQGSEA. Trimming removed 6 bases from V and 0 bases from J; junction bases left unmatched: 5. This CDR3 is 14 amino acids long.

The sample consisted of PBMCs. The chain uses TRBV29-1 and TRBJ1-3; 7 nucleotides align to TRBD1. The clonotype originates from a male donor in good health and CMV-seropositive. The CDR3 nucleotides read TGCAGCGTCCTTCGGGACAGCTCTGGAAACACCATATATTTT. Its translation is CSVLRDSSGNTIYF.